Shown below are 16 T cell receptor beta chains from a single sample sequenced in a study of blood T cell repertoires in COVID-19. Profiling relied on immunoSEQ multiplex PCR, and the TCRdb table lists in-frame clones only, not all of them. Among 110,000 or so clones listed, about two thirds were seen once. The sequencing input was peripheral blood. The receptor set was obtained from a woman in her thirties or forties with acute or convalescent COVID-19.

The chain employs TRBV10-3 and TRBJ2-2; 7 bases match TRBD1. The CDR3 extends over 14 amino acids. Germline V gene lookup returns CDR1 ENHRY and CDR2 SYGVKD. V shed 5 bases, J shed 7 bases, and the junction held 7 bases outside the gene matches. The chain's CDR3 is CAISTGTDIGELFF. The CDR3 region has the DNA TGTGCCATCAGTACCGGGACAGATATCGGGGAGCTGTTTTTT.

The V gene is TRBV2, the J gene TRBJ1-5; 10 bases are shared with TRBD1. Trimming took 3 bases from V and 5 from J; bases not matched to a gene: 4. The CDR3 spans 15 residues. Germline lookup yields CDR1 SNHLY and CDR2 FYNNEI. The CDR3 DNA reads TGTGCCAGCAGTGAGGGACAGGGGAGGGATCAGCCCCAGCATTTT. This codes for CASSEGQGRDQPQHF.

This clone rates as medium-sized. The DNA for the CDR3 is TGTGCCAGCAGCACAAAGCCTGGACTAGCGGCCTACAATGAGCAGTTCTTC. Translating it yields CASSTKPGLAAYNEQFF. The chain couples TRBV7-8 to TRBJ2-1; 10 nucleotides line up with TRBD2. There are 17 residues in the CDR3. Germline CDR1 reads SGHVS; CDR2 reads FQNEAQ. V lost 5 bases to trimming and J lost 2 bases; unmatched junction nucleotides: 9. The full variable domain, in which reference TRBV7-8 and TRBJ2-1 provide the parts outside the CDR3, is GAGVSQSPRYKVAKRGQDVALRCDPISGHVSLFWYQQALGQGPEFLTYFQNEAQLDKSGLPSDRFFAERPEGSVSTLKIQRTQQEDSAVYLCASSTKPGLAAYNEQFFGPGTRLTVL.

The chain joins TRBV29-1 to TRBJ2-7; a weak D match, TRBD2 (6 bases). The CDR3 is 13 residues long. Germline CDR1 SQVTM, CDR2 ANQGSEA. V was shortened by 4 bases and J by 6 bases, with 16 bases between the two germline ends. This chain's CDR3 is CSVVVAGMGEQYF. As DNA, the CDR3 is TGCAGCGTTGTAGTGGCGGGGATGGGCGAGCAGTACTTC.

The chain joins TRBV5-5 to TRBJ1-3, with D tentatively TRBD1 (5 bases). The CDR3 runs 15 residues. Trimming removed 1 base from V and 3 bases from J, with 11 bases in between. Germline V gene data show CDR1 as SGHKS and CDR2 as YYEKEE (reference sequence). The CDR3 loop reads CASSLQGIFGNTIYF. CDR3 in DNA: TGTGCCAGCAGCTTGCAGGGCATCTTTGGAAACACCATATATTTT. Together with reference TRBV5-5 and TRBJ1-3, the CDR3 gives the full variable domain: DAGVTQSPTHLIKTRGQQVTLRCSPISGHKSVSWYQQVLGQGPQFIFQYYEKEERGRGNFPDRFSARQFPNYSSELNVNALLLGDSALYLCASSLQGIFGNTIYFGEGSWLTVV.

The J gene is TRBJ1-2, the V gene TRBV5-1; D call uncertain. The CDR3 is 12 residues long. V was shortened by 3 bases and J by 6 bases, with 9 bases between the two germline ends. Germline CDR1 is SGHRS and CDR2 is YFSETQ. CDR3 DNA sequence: TGCGCCAGCAGCTCGGGAGAGGATGGCTACACCTTC. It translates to CASSSGEDGYTF.

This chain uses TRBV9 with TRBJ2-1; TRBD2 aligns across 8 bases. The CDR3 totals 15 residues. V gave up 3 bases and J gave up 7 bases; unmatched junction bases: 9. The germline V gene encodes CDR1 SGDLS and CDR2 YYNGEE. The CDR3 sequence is CASSADIGTRNEQFF. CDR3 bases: TGTGCCAGCAGCGCAGATATCGGGACTAGAAATGAGCAGTTCTTC. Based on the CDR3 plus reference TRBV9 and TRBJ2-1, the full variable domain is DSGVTQTPKHLITATGQRVTLRCSPRSGDLSVYWYQQSLDQGLQFLIQYYNGEERAKGNILERFSAQQFPDLHSELNLSSLELGDSALYFCASSADIGTRNEQFFGPGTRLTVL.

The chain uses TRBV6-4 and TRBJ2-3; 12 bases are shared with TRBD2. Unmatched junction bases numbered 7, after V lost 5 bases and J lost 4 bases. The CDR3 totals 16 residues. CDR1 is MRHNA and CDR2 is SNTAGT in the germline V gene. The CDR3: CASSLTLAGGADTQYF. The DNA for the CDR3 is TGTGCCAGCAGTCTAACACTAGCGGGGGGCGCAGATACGCAGTATTTT.

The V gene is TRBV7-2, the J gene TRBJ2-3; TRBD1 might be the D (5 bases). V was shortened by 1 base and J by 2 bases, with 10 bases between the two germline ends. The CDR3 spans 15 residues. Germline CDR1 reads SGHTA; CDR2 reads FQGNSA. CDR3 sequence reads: CASSLGLGDTDTQYF. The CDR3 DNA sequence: TGTGCCAGCAGCTTAGGGCTAGGGGACACAGATACGCAGTATTTT. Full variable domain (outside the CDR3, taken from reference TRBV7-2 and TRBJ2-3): GAGVSQSPSNKVTEKGKDVELRCDPISGHTALYWYRQSLGQGLEFLIYFQGNSAPDKSGLPSDRFSAERTGGSVSTLTIQRTQQEDSAVYLCASSLGLGDTDTQYFGPGTRLTVL.

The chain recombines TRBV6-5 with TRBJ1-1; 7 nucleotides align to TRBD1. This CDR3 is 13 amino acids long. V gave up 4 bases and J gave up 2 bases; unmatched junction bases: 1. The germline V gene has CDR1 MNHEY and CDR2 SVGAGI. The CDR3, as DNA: TGTGCCAGCAGTTGGGACAGTAACACTGAAGCTTTCTTT. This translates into CASSWDSNTEAFF.

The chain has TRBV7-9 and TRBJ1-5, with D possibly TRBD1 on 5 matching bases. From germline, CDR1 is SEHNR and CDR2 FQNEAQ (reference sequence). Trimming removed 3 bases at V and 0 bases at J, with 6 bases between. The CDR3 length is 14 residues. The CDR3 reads CASSFQGSNQPQHF. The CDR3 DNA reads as TGTGCCAGCAGCTTCCAGGGTAGCAATCAGCCCCAGCATTTT.

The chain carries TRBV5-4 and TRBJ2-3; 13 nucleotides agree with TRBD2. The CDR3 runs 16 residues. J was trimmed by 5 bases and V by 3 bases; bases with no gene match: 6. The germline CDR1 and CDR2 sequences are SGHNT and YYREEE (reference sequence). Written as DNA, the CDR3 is TGTGCCAGCAGCTCCCGGACTAGCGGGGGTATAGATACGCAGTATTTT. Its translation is CASSSRTSGGIDTQYF. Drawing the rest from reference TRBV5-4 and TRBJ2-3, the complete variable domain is ETGVTQSPTHLIKTRGQQVTLRCSSQSGHNTVSWYQQALGQGPQFIFQYYREEENGRGNFPPRFSGLQFPNYSSELNVNALELDDSALYLCASSSRTSGGIDTQYFGPGTRLTVL.

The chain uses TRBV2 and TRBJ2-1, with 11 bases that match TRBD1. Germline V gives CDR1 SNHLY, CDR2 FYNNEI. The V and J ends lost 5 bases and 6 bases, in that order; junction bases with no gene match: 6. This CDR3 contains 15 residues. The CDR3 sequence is CASSPDRGQPNEQFF. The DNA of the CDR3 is TGTGCCAGCAGTCCGGACAGGGGGCAGCCCAATGAGCAGTTCTTC.

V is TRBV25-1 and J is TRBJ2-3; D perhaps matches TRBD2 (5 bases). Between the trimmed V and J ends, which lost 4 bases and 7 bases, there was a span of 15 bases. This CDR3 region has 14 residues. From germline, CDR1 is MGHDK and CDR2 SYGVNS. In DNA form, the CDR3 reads TGTGCCAGCAGTGGGACGGGGAGTTTTCATACGCAGTATTTT. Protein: CASSGTGSFHTQYF.

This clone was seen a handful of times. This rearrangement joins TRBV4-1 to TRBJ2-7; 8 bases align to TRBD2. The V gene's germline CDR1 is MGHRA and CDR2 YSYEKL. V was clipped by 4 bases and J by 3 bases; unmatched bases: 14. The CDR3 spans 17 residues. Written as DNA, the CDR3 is TGCGCCAGCAGCCGGAGCGTTCTAGCGGGTACCCACTACGAGCAGTACTTC. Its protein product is CASSRSVLAGTHYEQYF.

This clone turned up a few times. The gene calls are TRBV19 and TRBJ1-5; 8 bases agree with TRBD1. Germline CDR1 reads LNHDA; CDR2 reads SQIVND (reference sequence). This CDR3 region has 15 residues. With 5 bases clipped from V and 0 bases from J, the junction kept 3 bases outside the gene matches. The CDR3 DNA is TGTGCCAGTAGTTTGACAGGGGTTAGCAATCAGCCCCAGCATTTT. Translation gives CASSLTGVSNQPQHF.